The 25 T cell receptor beta chains listed next were all sequenced from one sample in a study of blood T cell repertoires in COVID-19. Sequenced by immunoSEQ multiplex PCR; TCRdb stores in-frame clones only, minus some. The repertoire holds approximately 320,000 clones, with approximately 90% as singletons. Sequencing input: PBMCs or T cells enriched from blood (not recorded which). These receptor sequences come from a woman between 18 and 29 years old who had recovered from COVID-19.

The genes are TRBV5-1 and TRBJ2-1; 7 nucleotides agree with TRBD1. The CDR3 sequence is 17 residues long. J lost 2 bases, V lost 5 bases, and 13 bases had no gene match. The germline V gene has CDR1 SGHRS and CDR2 YFSETQ. The CDR3, as DNA: TGCGCCAGCAGGACATCACCGGGACAGCACACCTACAATGAGCAGTTCTTC. It encodes CASRTSPGQHTYNEQFF. Drawing the rest from reference TRBV5-1 and TRBJ2-1, the complete variable domain is KAGVTQTPRYLIKTRGQQVTLSCSPISGHRSVSWYQQTPGQGLQFLFEYFSETQRNKGNFPGRFSGRQFSNSRSEMNVSTLELGDSALYLCASRTSPGQHTYNEQFFGPGTRLTVL.

A single count supports this clone. The chain joins TRBV10-3 to TRBJ1-6, with a possible D match to TRBD1 (6 bases). This CDR3 region has 15 residues. Germline-derived CDR1 and CDR2 are ENHRY and SYGVKD. V lost 6 bases and J 6 bases, leaving 15 bases between the germline ends. The CDR3 reads CAISPTGFPNSPLHF. CDR3 in DNA: TGTGCCATCAGCCCGACAGGCTTTCCTAATTCACCCCTCCACTTT.

The chain combines TRBV5-5 with TRBJ1-2; the match to TRBD1 covers 7 bases. This CDR3 is built from 17 residues. Germline V gene data show CDR1 as SGHKS and CDR2 as YYEKEE (reference sequence). Losses at the gene ends were 3 bases for V and 5 bases for J; bases not matched to a gene: 16. The CDR3 DNA follows: TGTGCCAGCAGCTCTCTACCGGGACAGAAGAAGATTTATGGCTACACCTTC. Amino acid sequence: CASSSLPGQKKIYGYTF.

This chain joins TRBV27 and TRBJ2-7, with a possible D match to TRBD2 (5 bases). Per the germline V gene, CDR1 is MNHEY and CDR2 is SMNVEV (reference sequence). Trimming left V 3 bases short and J 2 bases short, with 8 bases between. The CDR3 has 13 amino acids. CDR3 protein: CASSFGLAYEQYF. The CDR3 nucleotides read TGTGCCAGCAGTTTTGGACTCGCCTACGAGCAGTACTTC.

This chain joins TRBV30 and TRBJ1-4; D is unclear. The CDR3 covers 15 residues. Germline assignment: CDR1 GTSNPN and CDR2 SVGIG (reference sequence). Trimming left V 0 bases short and J 3 bases short, with 11 bases between. CDR3 DNA: TGTGCCTGGAGTGTTTTTGGGAGTTCTAATGAAAAACTGTTTTTT. Amino acid sequence: CAWSVFGSSNEKLFF.

This chain connects TRBV6-5 to TRBJ1-4; a possible D gene is TRBD1 (6 bases). Germline V gene data show CDR1 as MNHEY and CDR2 as SVGAGI. V was clipped by 5 bases and J by 7 bases, with 17 bases between them. The CDR3 contains 15 residues. The CDR3 here is CASSLAQGSGEKLFF. CDR3 DNA sequence: TGTGCCAGCAGTCTCGCACAGGGTAGTGGTGAAAAACTGTTTTTT.

The chain joins TRBV7-2 to TRBJ1-3; 7 bases match TRBD1. Germline V gene data show CDR1 as SGHTA and CDR2 as FQGNSA. This CDR3 spans 18 amino acids. V shed 5 bases and J 4 bases; nucleotides not matched to a gene: 17. CDR3 sequence reads: CASSRDSFIGGFGNTIYF. The DNA for the CDR3 is TGTGCCAGCAGCAGAGATAGTTTCATAGGGGGCTTCGGAAACACCATATATTTT.

The gene calls are TRBV10-3 and TRBJ2-3; TRBD2 matches at 7 bases. Germline V lookup: CDR1 ENHRY, CDR2 SYGVKD. This CDR3 region has 16 residues. V lost 1 base, J lost 0 bases, and 4 bases stayed unmatched. The CDR3 here is CAISELGGGSTDTQYF. The CDR3 nucleotides read TGTGCCATCAGTGAGTTAGGCGGGGGAAGCACAGATACGCAGTATTTT.

The V gene is TRBV28, the J gene TRBJ1-5, with D hard to call. Germline-derived CDR1 and CDR2 are MDHEN and SYDVKM. The CDR3 has 11 residues. Trimming left V 4 bases short and J 5 bases short, with 3 bases between. CDR3 residues: CASSSDQPQHF. The CDR3 DNA is TGTGCCAGCAGTTCCGATCAGCCCCAGCATTTT.

V is TRBV28 and J is TRBJ2-7; 10 bases agree with TRBD2. Germline lookup yields CDR1 MDHEN and CDR2 SYDVKM. CDR3 length equals 15 residues. V lost 6 bases, J lost 3 bases, and 8 bases stayed unmatched. The CDR3 nucleotides are TGTGCCAGCAGGTGGACCGGGACTAGCGACTACGAGCAGTACTTC. It codes for CASRWTGTSDYEQYF.

The chain carries TRBV5-1 and TRBJ1-1; no definite D call. This CDR3 region has 15 residues. Per germline, CDR1 SGHRS and CDR2 YFSETQ. Trimming took off 4 bases at V and 2 bases at J, with 15 bases between the two ends. CDR3 sequence: CASSVMTPGNTEAFF. For the CDR3, the DNA is TGCGCCAGCAGCGTCATGACACCTGGCAACACTGAAGCTTTCTTT. The full variable domain, its missing parts supplied by reference TRBV5-1 and TRBJ1-1, is KAGVTQTPRYLIKTRGQQVTLSCSPISGHRSVSWYQQTPGQGLQFLFEYFSETQRNKGNFPGRFSGRQFSNSRSEMNVSTLELGDSALYLCASSVMTPGNTEAFFGQGTRLTVV.

The chain employs TRBV7-2 and TRBJ1-1, with TRBD1 identical over 7 bases. The germline gives CDR1 SGHTA, CDR2 FQGNSA. The CDR3 consists of 16 residues. V was pared by 1 base and J by 1 base, with 6 bases of the junction left unmatched. CDR3 residues: CASSLVGGQGNTEAFF. The CDR3 nucleotides are TGTGCCAGCAGCTTAGTAGGGGGCCAAGGGAACACTGAAGCTTTCTTT.

This clone was counted once. J is TRBJ2-7 and V is TRBV20-1, with D maybe TRBD1 (5 bases). V lost 3 bases and J lost 3, with 24 bases in between. The CDR3 is 17 residues long. CDR1 and CDR2 (germline): DFQATT, SNEGSKA (reference sequence). Here the CDR3 reads CSASRPDKGQEYYEQYF. The CDR3, as DNA: TGCAGTGCTAGTCGTCCGGACAAAGGACAAGAGTACTACGAGCAGTACTTC.

This clone has a handful of counts. The chain joins TRBV28 to TRBJ2-1; D unclear. The ends were cut back, 7 bases at V and 5 bases at J, with 12 bases in the middle. This CDR3 region has 13 residues. Germline values: CDR1 MDHEN, CDR2 SYDVKM. The CDR3 DNA is TGTGCCAGCACTATACGGGTGGACAATGAGCAGTTCTTC. Protein product: CASTIRVDNEQFF.

The rearrangement joins TRBV7-6 to TRBJ2-7; 7 nucleotides line up with TRBD2. V trimming: 1 base; J trimming: 0 bases; junction bases outside the gene matches: 6. CDR1 is SGHVS, CDR2 FNYEAQ, per germline. This CDR3 is built from 16 residues. The CDR3 protein is CASSLEASGSSYEQYF. The CDR3 DNA reads TGTGCCAGCAGCTTAGAGGCTAGCGGTTCCTCCTACGAGCAGTACTTC. The variable domain in full, with the rest retrieved from reference TRBV7-6 and TRBJ2-7, is GAGVSQSPRYKVTKRGQDVALRCDPISGHVSLYWYRQALGQGPEFLTYFNYEAQQDKSGLPNDRFSAERPEGSISTLTIQRTEQRDSAMYRCASSLEASGSSYEQYFGPGTRLTVT.

The V and J genes are TRBV6-6 and TRBJ1-1; the match to TRBD1 covers 7 bases. Germline CDR1 is MNHNY and CDR2 is SVGAGI (reference sequence). The CDR3 has 15 residues. The V and J ends lost 5 bases and 6 bases, in that order; junction bases with no gene match: 12. This CDR3 reads CASSPRRQGSSEAFF. The CDR3 bases are TGTGCCAGCAGTCCCCGACGACAGGGATCCTCTGAAGCTTTCTTT.

The V gene is TRBV4-2, the J gene TRBJ2-7; 7 bases are a match to TRBD2. The CDR3 covers 17 residues. The V gene's germline CDR1 is LGHNA and CDR2 YNFKEQ. Unmatched junction bases numbered 12, after V lost 0 bases and J lost 4 bases. CDR3: CASSQEGSGEGLYEQYF. The CDR3 region has the DNA TGTGCCAGCAGCCAAGAAGGCAGCGGGGAGGGGCTTTACGAGCAGTACTTC.

This chain joins TRBV19 and TRBJ1-1; 7 nucleotides match TRBD1. Germline-derived CDR1 and CDR2 are LNHDA and SQIVND (reference sequence). The CDR3 contains 17 residues. The junction had 10 bases not matched to a gene; V was cut back by 3 bases and J by 0 bases. CDR3 sequence reads: CASSIIGQTGMNTEAFF. In DNA form, the CDR3 reads TGTGCCAGTAGTATTATCGGCCAGACAGGGATGAACACTGAAGCTTTCTTT.

V and J are TRBV12-3 or TRBV12-4 and TRBJ2-7; D uncertain. The CDR3 covers 13 residues. V was pared by 1 base and J by 3 bases, with 7 bases between. CDR3 nucleotides: TGTGCCAGCAGTTTAGATGTTATCTACGAGCAGTACTTC. Translation gives CASSLDVIYEQYF.

This chain uses TRBV7-9 with TRBJ1-1; D gene unclear. The ends were cut back, 2 bases at V and 1 base at J, with 8 bases in the middle. The CDR3 extends over 14 amino acids. Germline lookup yields CDR1 SEHNR and CDR2 FQNEAQ (reference sequence). CDR3 region: CASSLMAGNTEAFF. In DNA, the CDR3 is TGTGCCAGCAGCTTAATGGCAGGGAACACTGAAGCTTTCTTT.

This chain links TRBV7-2 with TRBJ1-1, with D tentatively TRBD1 (6 bases). Trimming removed 8 bases at V and 2 bases at J, with 18 bases between. The CDR3 loop spans 15 amino acids. Germline values: CDR1 SGHTA, CDR2 FQGNSA. The CDR3 loop is CASFIGGRLNTEAFF. CDR3 in DNA: TGTGCCAGCTTTATAGGGGGTCGACTAAACACTGAAGCTTTCTTT.

This clone occurred once. The chain recombines TRBV5-1 with TRBJ2-7, with 7 bases lining up with TRBD1. Germline V gene data show CDR1 as SGHRS and CDR2 as YFSETQ. The CDR3 runs 14 residues. J lost 6 bases, V lost 0 bases, and 6 bases had no gene match. The DNA of the CDR3 is TGCGCCAGCAGCTTGGGACAGGGCACTTCCGAGCAGTACTTC. This translates into CASSLGQGTSEQYF.

The gene calls are TRBV23-1 and TRBJ1-2; 11 bases fit TRBD1. Being an ORF, TRBV23-1 has a function that is uncertain. The CDR3 loop spans 15 amino acids. Trimming removed 4 bases from V and 6 bases from J; junction bases left unmatched: 7. The CDR3 loop is CASSPCGQGAHGYTF. The CDR3 DNA sequence: TGCGCCAGCAGTCCCTGCGGACAGGGGGCGCATGGCTACACCTTC.

This clone has only one observation. The chain carries TRBV29-1 and TRBJ1-1; 7 nucleotides agree with TRBD1. The germline gives CDR1 SQVTM, CDR2 ANQGSEA. This CDR3 is built from 14 residues. With 4 bases clipped from V and 0 bases from J, the junction kept 5 bases outside the gene matches. The DNA for the CDR3 is TGCAGCGTTGGACAGGGAAGGATGAACACTGAAGCTTTCTTT. Its translation: CSVGQGRMNTEAFF.

The chain recombines TRBV27 with TRBJ2-7; 7 bases match TRBD2. Germline loops: CDR1 MNHEY, CDR2 SMNVEV (reference sequence). The junction had 15 bases not matched to a gene; V was cut back by 4 bases and J by 3 bases. The CDR3 length is 17 residues. The DNA for the CDR3 is TGTGCCAGCAGTTCGCGATCGATGCGGGGGACCCTCTACGAGCAGTACTTC. Protein product: CASSSRSMRGTLYEQYF.